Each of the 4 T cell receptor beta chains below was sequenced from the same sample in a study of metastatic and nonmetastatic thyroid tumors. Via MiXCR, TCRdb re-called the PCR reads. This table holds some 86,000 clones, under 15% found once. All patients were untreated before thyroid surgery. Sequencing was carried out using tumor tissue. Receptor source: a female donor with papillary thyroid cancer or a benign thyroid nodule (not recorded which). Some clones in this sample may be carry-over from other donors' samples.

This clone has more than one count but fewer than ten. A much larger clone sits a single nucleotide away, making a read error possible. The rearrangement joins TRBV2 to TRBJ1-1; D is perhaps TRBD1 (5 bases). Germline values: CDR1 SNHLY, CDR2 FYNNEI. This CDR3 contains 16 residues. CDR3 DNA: TGTGCCAGCAGTGATTCTCGGACACGAAGGAGGACTGAAGCTCTCTTT. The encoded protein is CASSDSRTRRRTEALF.

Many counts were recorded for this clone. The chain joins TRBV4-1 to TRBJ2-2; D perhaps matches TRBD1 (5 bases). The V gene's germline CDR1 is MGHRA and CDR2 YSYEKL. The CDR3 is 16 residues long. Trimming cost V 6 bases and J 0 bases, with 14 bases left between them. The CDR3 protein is CASSLPPGSNTGELFF. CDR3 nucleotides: TGCGCCAGCAGTCTACCCCCAGGGTCGAACACCGGGGAGCTGTTTTTT.

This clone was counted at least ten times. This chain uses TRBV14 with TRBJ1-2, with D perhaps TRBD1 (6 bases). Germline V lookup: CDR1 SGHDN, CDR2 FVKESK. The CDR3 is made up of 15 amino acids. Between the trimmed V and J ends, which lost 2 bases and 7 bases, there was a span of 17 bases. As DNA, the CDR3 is TGTGCCAGCAGCCAACAGGGGCCCTACCTTGGTGGCTACACCTTC. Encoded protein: CASSQQGPYLGGYTF.

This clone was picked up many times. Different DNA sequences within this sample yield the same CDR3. The CDR3 DNA sequence: TGTGCCAGCAGCGTAGGGATCGGGAGACCCTACAATGAGCAGTTCTTC. It yields the protein CASSVGIGRPYNEQFF. This chain joins TRBV9 and TRBJ2-1; TRBD2 is a possible D gene (6 bases). Germline CDR1 reads SGDLS; CDR2 reads YYNGEE. V was cut by 0 bases and J by 2 bases, with 12 bases left in between. This CDR3 is built from 16 residues.